This record concerns one T cell receptor beta chain sequence. The data originate from a study of cytomegalovirus exposure and HLA in healthy donors. PCR primers comprised 60 Vbeta and 13 Jbeta primers. The protocol was immunoSEQ multiplex PCR, while the TCRdb copy is restricted to in-frame clones and leaves out a portion. This sample carries 40,000 to 45,000 clones, around 50% of them seen once, and the ten largest clones take 9% to 13%. Germline CDR1 LNHNV, CDR2 YYDKDF (reference sequence). The CDR3 length is 15 residues. V was trimmed by 0 bases and J by 6 bases, leaving 14 bases between them. The receptor's source is a human donor in good health. The sample comprised PBMCs. The chain links TRBV15 to TRBJ2-5; a possible D gene is TRBD1 (8 bases). DNA of the CDR3: TGTGCCACCAGCAGAGAAACAGGGGGGGGTCAGACCCAGTACTTC. Amino acid sequence: CATSRETGGGQTQYF.